This T cell receptor (beta chain) emerged from a study of blood T cell repertoires in COVID-19. Study information: Samples representing acute and convalescent COVID-19 were sourced from the United States, Italy and Spain.

J was trimmed by 5 bases and V by 0 bases; bases with no gene match: 8. Germline CDR1 reads SGHDT; CDR2 reads YYEEEE. The CDR3 is made up of 17 amino acids. Using immunoSEQ multiplex PCR, the repertoire was profiled, and TCRdb retains in-frame clones only, with some absent. Of 400,000 to 450,000 clones detected, roughly 88% appear once; the ten largest clones hold roughly 13%. The sequencing sample was made of peripheral blood. The TCR comes from a woman aged 50 to 60 with COVID-19, enrolled during active disease. V is TRBV5-6 and J is TRBJ2-5, with 12 bases matching TRBD2. CDR3 residues: CASSLVLAGGRWETQYF. CDR3 in DNA: TGTGCCAGCAGCTTGGTTCTAGCGGGGGGGCGGTGGGAGACCCAGTACTTC.